This TCR beta chain was sequenced during a study of shared clonotypes between healthy human individuals. As for the study in general: Each donor's CD8 memory used one plate, CD8 naive two, each CD4 subset three.

In the naive CD8 group, cells lacked CD45RO and were positively selected for CCR7, so terminally differentiated effector memory CD45RA+ cells were left out. Germline assignment: CDR1 MDHEN and CDR2 SYDVKM. V lost 5 bases, J lost 8 bases, and 25 bases lay in between. CDR3 length equals 17 residues. TCRdb keeps only in-frame clones here, not all; method: immunoSEQ multiplex PCR. The table has about 2.1 million clones, about 93% seen once. This chain joins TRBV28 and TRBJ2-1; D is perhaps TRBD1 (6 bases). The sequence was collected from a young man in good health. Some clones in this sample may be carry-over from other donors' samples. Sample: naive CD8+ T cells from PBMCs. CDR3 region: CASSPLPGHSIGDEQFF. DNA for the CDR3: TGTGCCAGCAGTCCCCTACCGGGACACAGTATCGGGGATGAGCAGTTCTTC.